This T cell receptor beta chain was profiled in a study of blood T cell repertoires in COVID-19. About the research overall: T cells, B-cell-depleted T cells, or PBMCs supplied cDNA or gDNA.

Germline values: CDR1 LGHDT, CDR2 YNNKEL (reference sequence). Trimming pared 1 base from V and 7 bases from J, leaving 11 bases between. The length of the CDR3 is 14 residues. Participant ages covered about 18 to 100 years across about 22 US areas. Generated by immunoSEQ multiplex PCR, the TCRdb table keeps only in-frame clones and is missing some. The sample includes about 280,000 clones, around 87% of them seen just once. The material sequenced was PBMCs or T cells enriched from blood (not recorded which). The genes are TRBV3-1 (or the pseudogene TRBV3-2) and TRBJ1-3; tentative D call: TRBD1 (5 bases). This clonotype was sampled from a woman aged 18-29 years with acute COVID-19. Here the CDR3 reads CASSQAGGGNTIYF. The CDR3 nucleotides read TGTGCCAGCAGCCAAGCAGGTGGGGGGAACACCATATATTTT.